Listed here are 2 T cell receptor beta chains from one sample, sequenced in a study of blood T cells in healthy people across ages. A sample-barcoded 5' primer and a J-beta primer mix were used in a second PCR of roughly 7 to 12 cycles. One entry per CDR3 protein results from TCRdb running MiXCR on the 5' RACE reads. The table lists 650,000 to 950,000 distinct CDR3 sequences, around 45% of them singletons, with around 18% in the top ten. Sequencing was done on a sample of blood. Every receptor here comes from a man in his sixties in good health.

The chain couples TRBV20-1 to TRBJ1-5; no clear D. CDR3 length: 14 amino acids. The germline V gene encodes CDR1 DFQATT and CDR2 SNEGSKA (reference sequence). V shed 5 bases and J shed 0 bases, with 11 bases lying between them. DNA for the CDR3: TGCAGTGCTGCCGGGGTATATAGCAATCAGCCCCAGCATTTT. Its translation: CSAAGVYSNQPQHF.

There are a few counts of this clonotype. V is TRBV6-5 and J is TRBJ2-3; no firm D call. This CDR3 spans 13 amino acids. Germline CDR1 and CDR2: MNHEY and SVGAGI. Between the trimmed V and J ends, which lost 0 bases and 4 bases, there was a span of 5 bases. Here the CDR3 reads CASSYSGSDTQYF. CDR3 DNA sequence: TGTGCCAGCAGTTACTCGGGATCAGATACGCAGTATTTT.